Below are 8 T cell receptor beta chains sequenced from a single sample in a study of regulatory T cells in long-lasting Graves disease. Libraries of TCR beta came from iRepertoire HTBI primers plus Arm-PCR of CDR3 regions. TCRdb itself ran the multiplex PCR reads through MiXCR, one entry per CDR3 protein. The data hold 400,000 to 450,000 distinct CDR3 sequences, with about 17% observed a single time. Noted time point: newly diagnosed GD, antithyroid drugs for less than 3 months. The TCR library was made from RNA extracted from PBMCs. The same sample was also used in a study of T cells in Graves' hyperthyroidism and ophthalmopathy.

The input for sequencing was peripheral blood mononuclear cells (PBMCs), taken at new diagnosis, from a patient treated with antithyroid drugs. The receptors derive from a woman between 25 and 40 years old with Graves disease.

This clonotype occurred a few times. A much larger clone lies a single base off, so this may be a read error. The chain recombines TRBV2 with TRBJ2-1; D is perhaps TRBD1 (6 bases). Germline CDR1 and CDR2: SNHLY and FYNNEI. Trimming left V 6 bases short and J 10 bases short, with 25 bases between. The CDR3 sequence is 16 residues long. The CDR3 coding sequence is TGTGCCAGCAGGACTTGGGGGCAGTTGTTTTCCTACGAGCAGTTCTTC. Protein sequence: CASRTWGQLFSYEQFF.

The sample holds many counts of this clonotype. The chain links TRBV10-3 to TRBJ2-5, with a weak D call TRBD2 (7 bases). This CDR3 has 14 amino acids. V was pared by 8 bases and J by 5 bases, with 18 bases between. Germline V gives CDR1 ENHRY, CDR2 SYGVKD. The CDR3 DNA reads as TGTGCCATCTCAAGAGCCGAGGGGGGGGAGACCCAGTACTTC. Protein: CAISRAEGGETQYF.

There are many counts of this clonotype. DNA of the CDR3: TGTGCCAGCAGTAGACTAGCGCAACAAGAGACCCAGTACTTC. Its translation is CASSRLAQQETQYF. The chain couples TRBV27 to TRBJ2-5, with TRBD2 matching 8 bases. The CDR3 is 14 amino acids. The V segment lost 5 bases and the J segment 2 bases; nucleotides outside the gene matches: 4. Germline-derived CDR1 and CDR2 are MNHEY and SMNVEV (reference sequence).

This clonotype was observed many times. The CDR3 DNA follows: TGTGCCAGCAGCCAGAGAGGGACCACTGAAGCTTTCTTT. Its translation is CASSQRGTTEAFF. The chain employs TRBV14 and TRBJ1-1; the D gene is possibly TRBD1 (5 bases). Germline loops: CDR1 SGHDN, CDR2 FVKESK. There are 13 residues in the CDR3. Trimming removed 3 bases from V and 4 bases from J, with 9 bases in between.

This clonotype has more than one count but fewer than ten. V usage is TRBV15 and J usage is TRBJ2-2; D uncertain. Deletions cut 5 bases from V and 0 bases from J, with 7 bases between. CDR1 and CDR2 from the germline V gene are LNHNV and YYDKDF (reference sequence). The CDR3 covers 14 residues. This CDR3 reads CATSHNANTGELFF. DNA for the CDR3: TGTGCCACCAGCCACAACGCGAACACCGGGGAGCTGTTTTTT.

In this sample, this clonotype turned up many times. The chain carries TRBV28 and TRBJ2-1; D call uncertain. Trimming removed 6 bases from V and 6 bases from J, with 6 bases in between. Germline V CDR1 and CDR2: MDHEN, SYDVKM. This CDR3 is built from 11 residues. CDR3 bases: TGTGCCAGCAGGATTACCAATGAGCAGTTCTTC. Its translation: CASRITNEQFF.

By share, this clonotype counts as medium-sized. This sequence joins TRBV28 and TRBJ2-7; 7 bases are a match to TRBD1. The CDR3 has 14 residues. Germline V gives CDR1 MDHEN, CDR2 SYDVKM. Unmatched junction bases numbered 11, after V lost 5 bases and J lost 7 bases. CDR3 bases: TGTGCCAGCAGTAGGACAGGTGGTTTGTGGGAGCAGTACTTC. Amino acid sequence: CASSRTGGLWEQYF.

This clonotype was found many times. The CDR3 loop is CASSLAGTANEKLFF. The CDR3 nucleotides are TGTGCCAGCAGCTTAGCCGGGACAGCCAATGAAAAACTGTTTTTT. This sequence joins TRBV7-2 and TRBJ1-4; the match to TRBD1 covers 7 bases. The CDR3 extends over 15 amino acids. CDR1 and CDR2 from the germline V gene are SGHTA and FQGNSA. With V trimmed by 0 bases and J by 5 bases, 3 bases remained unmatched. Complete variable domain (other parts from reference TRBV7-2 and TRBJ1-4): GAGVSQSPSNKVTEKGKDVELRCDPISGHTALYWYRQSLGQGLEFLIYFQGNSAPDKSGLPSDRFSAERTGGSVSTLTIQRTQQEDSAVYLCASSLAGTANEKLFFGSGTQLSVL.